Sequencing of this TCR beta chain was carried out in a study of blood T cell repertoires in COVID-19. In the study overall: There were acute and convalescent COVID-19 samples, and they came from the United States, Italy and Spain. Sources were T cells, B-cell-depleted T cells, or PBMCs; the material itself was cDNA or gDNA.

Generated by immunoSEQ multiplex PCR, the TCRdb table keeps only in-frame clones and is missing some. Here the sample spans some 240,000 clones, around 87% being singletons. The sequence was obtained from a woman aged 40 to 50 with acute COVID-19. The sequencing sample was made of PBMCs or T cells enriched from blood (not recorded which).

The CDR3 DNA reads as TGTGCCAGTAGTGTGCAGGCCCCCACAGATACGCAGTATTTT. Encoded protein: CASSVQAPTDTQYF. The rearrangement joins TRBV19 to TRBJ2-3; D is ambiguous. V gave up 5 bases and J gave up 2 bases, with 11 bases separating them. Germline loops: CDR1 LNHDA, CDR2 SQIVND (reference sequence). The CDR3 consists of 14 residues. Full variable domain (outside the CDR3, taken from reference TRBV19 and TRBJ2-3): DGGITQSPKYLFRKEGQNVTLSCEQNLNHDAMYWYRQDPGQGLRLIYYSQIVNDFQKGDIAEGYSVSREKKESFPLTVTSAQKNPTAFYLCASSVQAPTDTQYFGPGTRLTVL.